Each of the 5 T cell receptor beta chains below was sequenced from the same sample in a study of cytomegalovirus exposure and HLA in healthy donors (dated by TCRdb to about 2017). The method was the immunoSEQ multiplex PCR assay. The multiplex PCR relied on a mix of 60 forward primers for TCR Vbeta segments and 13 reverse primers for TCR Jbeta segments. Not all clones reach the TCRdb copy of this immuneACCESS table, which keeps in-frame sequences only. Checked studies attribute under half of the gap to unresolved V genes and leave the rest unexplained. Within this sample are about 140,000 clones, with less than 80% of them counted one time only. The ten largest clonotypes hold approximately 8.3% of the sample. The material sequenced was PBMCs. Receptor source: a woman between 50 and 59 years old in good health and CMV-seropositive.

CDR3 protein: CASMELTGELFF. CDR3 nucleotides: TGTGCCAGCATGGAGTTGACCGGGGAGCTGTTTTTT. V is TRBV6-1 and J is TRBJ2-2; D remains ambiguous. With 7 bases removed from V and 5 bases from J, the gap between germline ends came to 8 bases. CDR3 length: 12 residues. From germline, CDR1 is MNHNS and CDR2 SASEGT.

This sequence joins TRBV7-2 and TRBJ1-3; TRBD1 matches 8 bases. Germline trimming cut 5 bases from V and 4 bases from J; bases unmatched to any gene: 13. CDR1 and CDR2 from the germline V gene are SGHTA and FQGNSA. The CDR3 totals 17 residues. The CDR3 nucleotides read TGTGCCAGCAGCCAAACAGGGGGGACCCTTGGAGGAAACACCATATATTTT. It codes for CASSQTGGTLGGNTIYF.

This sequence joins TRBV7-2 and TRBJ2-5; D might be TRBD2 (6 bases). Germline assignment: CDR1 SGHTA and CDR2 FQGNSA. The CDR3 loop spans 15 amino acids. V lost 1 base to trimming and J lost 1 base, with 10 bases between them. CDR3 region: CASSLVRGSQETQYF. The DNA of the CDR3 is TGTGCCAGCAGCTTAGTACGGGGGTCCCAAGAGACCCAGTACTTC.

The rearrangement joins TRBV6-6 to TRBJ1-5; D is ambiguous. CDR3 size: 14 residues. Trimming stripped 7 bases from V and 1 base from J, with 11 bases between. Per the germline V gene, CDR1 is MNHNY and CDR2 is SVGAGI (reference sequence). The CDR3 sequence is CASTVGGSNQPQHF. The DNA of the CDR3 is TGTGCCAGCACGGTTGGAGGGAGCAATCAGCCCCAGCATTTT.

V is TRBV7-9 and J is TRBJ1-4, with D hard to call. The CDR3 is 17 residues long. In germline, CDR1 is SEHNR, CDR2 FQNEAQ (reference sequence). V was trimmed by 2 bases and J by 6 bases, leaving 19 bases between them. DNA of the CDR3: TGTGCCAGCAGCTTACTTAGGGAGAATTATCTCCATGAAAAACTGTTTTTT. Protein: CASSLLRENYLHEKLFF.